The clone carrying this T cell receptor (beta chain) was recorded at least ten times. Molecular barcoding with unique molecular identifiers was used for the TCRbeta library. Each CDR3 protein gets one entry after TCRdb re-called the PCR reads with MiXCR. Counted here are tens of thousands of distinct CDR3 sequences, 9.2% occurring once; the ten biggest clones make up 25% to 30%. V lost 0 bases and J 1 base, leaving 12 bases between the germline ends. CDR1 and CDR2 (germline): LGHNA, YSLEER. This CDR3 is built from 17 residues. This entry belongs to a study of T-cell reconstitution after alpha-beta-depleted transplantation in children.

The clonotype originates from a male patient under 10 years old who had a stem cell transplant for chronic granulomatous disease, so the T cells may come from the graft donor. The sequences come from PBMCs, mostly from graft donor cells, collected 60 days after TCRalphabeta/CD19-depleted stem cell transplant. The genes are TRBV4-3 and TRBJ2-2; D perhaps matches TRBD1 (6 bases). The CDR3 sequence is CASSQDREGVNTGELFF. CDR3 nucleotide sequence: TGCGCCAGCAGCCAAGATCGCGAGGGGGTGAACACCGGGGAGCTGTTTTTT.